This section outlines one T cell receptor beta chain sequence together with its context. No antigen is known for it. This specimen comes from a study of T cell responses to AZD1222 COVID-19 vaccine. Whole-study context: Pooled together were second doses at about 4 or about 12 weeks. Findings and limits, study-wide: Nearly half of the spike-specific TCRs reportedly recognize variant regions that carry no mutations. Seropositive status at baseline applied to only six AZD1222 recipients.

TCRdb's copy holds only in-frame clones and misses some; the assay was immunoSEQ multiplex PCR. The table has 150,000 to 200,000 clones, 80% to 90% seen once. The CDR3 contains 16 residues. Trimming took off 1 base at V and 0 bases at J, with 7 bases between the two ends. Looked up from germline, CDR1 is SGHTA and CDR2 is FQGTGA. The clonotype originates from an adult in good health. The chain combines TRBV7-3 with TRBJ1-6, with D hard to call. The sequenced sample was peripheral blood, obtained on day 0 of AZD1222 vaccination. This chain's CDR3 is CASSLMDSSYNSPLHF. CDR3 bases: TGTGCCAGCAGCTTAATGGATAGCTCCTATAATTCACCCCTCCACTTT.